This T cell receptor beta chain was observed in a study of technical replicates of blood from a handful of donors. Data came from immunoSEQ multiplex PCR; TCRdb stores just in-frame clones and leaves some out. Seen here are roughly 80,000 clones, roughly 96% observed once, and the top ten hold about 0.2%. Trimming at V came to 4 bases and at J to 3 bases, leaving 9 bases not matched to a gene. CDR3 length equals 15 residues. The V gene's germline CDR1 is PRHDT and CDR2 FYEKMQ (reference sequence). The chain joins TRBV13 to TRBJ2-7, with 7 bases matching TRBD1. Sequencing used T cells isolated from PBMCs. This sequence originates from a human donor in good health. Here the CDR3 DNA reads TGTGCCAGCAGCTGGACCGGGACAGCCCTCTACGAGCAGTACTTC. Translated: CASSWTGTALYEQYF. Full variable domain (outside the CDR3, taken from reference TRBV13 and TRBJ2-7): AAGVIQSPRHLIKEKRETATLKCYPIPRHDTVYWYQQGPGQDPQFLISFYEKMQSDKGSIPDRFSAQQFSDYHSELNMSSLELGDSALYFCASSWTGTALYEQYFGPGTRLTVT.